The 14 T cell receptor beta chains in this list originate from one sample, sequenced in a study of blood T cell repertoires in COVID-19. Only in-frame clones appear in the TCRdb table, and some are missing; sequencing was by immunoSEQ multiplex PCR. The table records about 440,000 clones, nearly 90% of them present only once. The sample was PBMCs or T cells enriched from blood (not recorded which). These receptors all come from a woman aged 18-29 years with acute COVID-19.

The CDR3 sequence is CASRMGQDTDTQYF. In DNA, the CDR3 is TGTGCCAGCAGGATGGGACAGGACACAGATACGCAGTATTTT. This chain joins TRBV2 and TRBJ2-3; 8 nucleotides align to TRBD1. CDR3 length: 14 amino acids. Germline values: CDR1 SNHLY, CDR2 FYNNEI. The V segment lost 6 bases and the J segment 2 bases; nucleotides outside the gene matches: 4.

The chain recombines TRBV28 with TRBJ2-1; 8 nucleotides match TRBD1. CDR1 and CDR2 from the germline V gene are MDHEN and SYDVKM. This CDR3 is built from 16 residues. V gave up 6 bases and J gave up 3 bases; unmatched junction bases: 10. The CDR3 loop is CASSPRGRTIYNEQFF. The CDR3 DNA is TGTGCCAGCAGCCCCAGGGGGCGGACTATCTACAATGAGCAGTTCTTC.

This clone was detected once. V is TRBV6-5 and J is TRBJ2-7, with D perhaps matching TRBD1 (5 bases). CDR1 and CDR2 (germline): MNHEY, SVGAGI. The CDR3 extends over 14 amino acids. The germline V and J ends were trimmed by 4 bases and 6 bases, with 16 bases remaining between them. The CDR3 DNA sequence: TGTGCCAGCAGTTTGACAGTCCTTCGGAGCGAGCAGTACTTC. Amino acids: CASSLTVLRSEQYF.

The chain links TRBV24-1 to TRBJ1-5, with TRBD1 matching over 8 bases. CDR1 KGHDR and CDR2 SFDVKD come from the germline V gene. Unmatched junction bases numbered 8, after V lost 5 bases and J lost 6 bases. This CDR3 is 15 amino acids long. The CDR3 sequence is CATSAKAGGGQPQHF. The CDR3 nucleotides read TGTGCCACCAGTGCTAAGGCAGGGGGCGGTCAGCCCCAGCATTTT.

DNA of the CDR3: TGTGCCAGCAGCCACAGGGAAGCTGGGGCCAACGTCCTGACTTTC. Translating it yields CASSHREAGANVLTF. J is TRBJ2-6 and V is TRBV3-1 (or the pseudogene TRBV3-2), with D possibly TRBD1 on 5 matching bases. CDR1 LGHDT and CDR2 YNNKEL come from the germline V gene (reference sequence). Trimming pared 3 bases from V and 2 bases from J, leaving 8 bases between. The CDR3 covers 15 residues.

The CDR3 region has the DNA TGTGCCAGCAGTTTAACGGCGGGAGGGCCATTTTTGTACGAGCAGTACTTC. As protein: CASSLTAGGPFLYEQYF. The V and J genes are TRBV27 and TRBJ2-7, with 9 bases lining up with TRBD2. Germline V CDR1 and CDR2: MNHEY, SMNVEV (reference sequence). J gave up 4 bases and V 2 bases, and 12 bases lay outside the gene matches. The CDR3 extends over 17 amino acids.

This clone was counted a single time. This chain connects TRBV18 to TRBJ1-1, with D perhaps TRBD1 (6 bases). Germline V gene data show CDR1 as KGHSH and CDR2 as LQKENI. CDR3 length: 14 amino acids. Trimming pared 8 bases from V and 0 bases from J, leaving 13 bases between. In DNA, the CDR3 is TGTGCCAGCGGTCCGGGACAACTGAACACTGAAGCTTTCTTT. Translating gives CASGPGQLNTEAFF.

This chain links TRBV4-3 with TRBJ2-1; the match to TRBD2 covers 8 bases. The germline V gene has CDR1 LGHNA and CDR2 YSLEER. The CDR3 is made up of 15 amino acids. V shed 0 bases and J 7 bases; nucleotides not matched to a gene: 5. The CDR3 loop reads CASSQDSGTWNEQFF. As DNA, the CDR3 is TGCGCCAGCAGCCAAGATAGCGGGACATGGAATGAGCAGTTCTTC.

Comment on this clone: This sample also contains other DNA sequences that code for the same CDR3. The V and J genes are TRBV12-3 or TRBV12-4 and TRBJ1-2, with D maybe TRBD1 (5 bases). V lost 2 bases, J lost 1 base, and 5 bases lay in between. CDR3 length equals 13 residues. CDR3 in DNA: TGTGCCAGCAGTTTAAGGGGTAACTATGGCTACACCTTC. Its protein is CASSLRGNYGYTF.

The V gene is TRBV6-5, the J gene TRBJ1-1, with 7 bases that match TRBD1. The CDR3 is 13 residues long. Germline V gene lookup returns CDR1 MNHEY and CDR2 SVGAGI. The ends lost 5 bases at V and 3 bases at J; junction bases unmatched: 3. As DNA, the CDR3 is TGTGCCAGCAGTCTTGGACAGGACACTGAAGCTTTCTTT. This gives the protein CASSLGQDTEAFF.

The chain uses TRBV9 and TRBJ2-1, with D possibly matching TRBD2 (7 bases). V was pared by 4 bases and J by 8 bases, with 22 bases between. The CDR3 has 16 amino acids. CDR1 is SGDLS, CDR2 YYNGEE, per germline. The CDR3 bases are TGTGCCAGCAGCCCAGAGAGAGGGGGGAGGGGAGATGAGCAGTTCTTC. It codes for CASSPERGGRGDEQFF.

Remarks on this clone: One junction end disagrees with the germline gene, perhaps due to a read error. V usage is TRBV6-5 and J usage is TRBJ1-1; a possible D gene is TRBD1 (6 bases). Germline-derived CDR1 and CDR2 are MNHEY and SVGAGI. This CDR3 comprises 13 residues. CDR3 nucleotides: TGTGCCAGCAGTTTGACAGGTAACATTGAAGCTTTCTTT. Amino acid sequence: CASSLTGNIEAFF.

The V gene is TRBV14, the J gene TRBJ1-1; D is uncertain. This CDR3 contains 13 residues. Germline V gives CDR1 SGHDN, CDR2 FVKESK. Trimming stripped 1 base from V and 7 bases from J, with 10 bases between. The CDR3 is CASSQVDSSEAFF. DNA of the CDR3: TGTGCCAGCAGCCAAGTCGATTCGAGTGAAGCTTTCTTT.

The genes are TRBV29-1 and TRBJ2-3, with a tentative D call TRBD2 (6 bases). V was trimmed by 8 bases and J by 1 base, leaving 13 bases between them. The CDR3 contains 13 residues. Germline V gives CDR1 SQVTM, CDR2 ANQGSEA. The CDR3 DNA sequence: TGCAGCCTCCTGGGGGAGGGCACAGATACGCAGTATTTT. Encoded protein: CSLLGEGTDTQYF.